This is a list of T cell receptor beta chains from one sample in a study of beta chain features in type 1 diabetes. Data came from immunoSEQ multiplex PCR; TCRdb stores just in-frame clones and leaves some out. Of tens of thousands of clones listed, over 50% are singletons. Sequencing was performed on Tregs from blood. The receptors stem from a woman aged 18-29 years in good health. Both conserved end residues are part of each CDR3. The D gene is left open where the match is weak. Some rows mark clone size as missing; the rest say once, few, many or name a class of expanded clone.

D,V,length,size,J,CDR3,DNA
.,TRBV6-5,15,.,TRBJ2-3,CASSRNSGSTDTQYF,TGTGCCAGCAGTAGAAATAGCGGTAGCACAGATACGCAGTATTTT
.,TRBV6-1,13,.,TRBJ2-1,CASSGSGHNEQFF,TGTGCCAGCAGTGGAAGCGGACACAATGAGCAGTTCTTC
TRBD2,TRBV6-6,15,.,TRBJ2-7,CASSPSTSGSHEQYF,TGTGCCAGCAGCCCTTCGACTAGCGGGAGCCACGAGCAGTACTTC
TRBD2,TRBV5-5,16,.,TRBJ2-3,CASSYAPSGSTDTQYF,TGTGCCAGCAGCTACGCCCCTAGCGGGAGCACAGATACGCAGTATTTT
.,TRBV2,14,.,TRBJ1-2,CASSERGGGYGYTF,TGTGCCAGCAGTGAGAGAGGGGGAGGGTATGGCTACACCTTC
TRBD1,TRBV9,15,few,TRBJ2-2,CASSVGDRGAGELFF,TGTGCCAGCAGCGTAGGGGACAGGGGTGCCGGGGAGCTGTTTTTT
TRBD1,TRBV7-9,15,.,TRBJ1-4,CASSFPGTGVEKLFF,TGTGCCAGCAGCTTCCCCGGGACAGGGGTGGAAAAACTGTTTTTT
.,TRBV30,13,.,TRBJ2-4,CAWTHGSSRIQYF,TGTGCCTGGACCCACGGGAGCTCGAGGATTCAGTACTTC
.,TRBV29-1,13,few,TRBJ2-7,CSVGRSYLDEQYF,TGCAGCGTTGGCCGTAGCTATCTCGACGAGCAGTACTTC
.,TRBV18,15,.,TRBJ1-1,CASSPGFRGNTEAFF,TGTGCCAGCTCACCGGGATTTAGGGGGAACACTGAAGCTTTCTTT
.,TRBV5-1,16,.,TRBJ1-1,CASSLEVGGADTEAFF,TGCGCCAGCAGCTTGGAGGTCGGGGGGGCGGACACTGAAGCTTTCTTT
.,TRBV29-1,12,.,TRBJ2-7,CSVDAGAGSTIF,TGCAGCGTTGATGCAGGAGCGGGCTCCACGATTTTC
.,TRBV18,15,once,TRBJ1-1,CASSPPGGANTEAFF,TGTGCCAGCTCACCTCCGGGGGGGGCAAACACTGAAGCTTTCTTT
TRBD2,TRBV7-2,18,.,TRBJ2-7,CASSLDPASGRISYEQYF,TGTGCCAGCAGCTTAGACCCTGCAAGCGGGAGGATATCCTACGAGCAGTACTTC
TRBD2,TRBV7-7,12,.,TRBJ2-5,CASGRYQETQYF,TGTGCTAGCGGGAGGTACCAAGAGACCCAGTACTTC
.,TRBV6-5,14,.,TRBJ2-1,CASSYSAGYNEQFF,TGTGCCAGCAGTTACTCGGCAGGTTACAATGAGCAGTTCTTC
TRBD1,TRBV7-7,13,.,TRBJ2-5,CASSLGQGKTQYF,TGTGCTAGCAGCCTGGGACAGGGAAAGACCCAGTACTTC
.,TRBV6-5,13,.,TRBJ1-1,CASRLFVYTEAFF,TGTGCCAGCAGATTATTCGTGTACACTGAAGCTTTCTTT
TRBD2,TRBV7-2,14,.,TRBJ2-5,CASSHSGRGETQYF,TGTGCCAGCAGCCATAGCGGGAGGGGGGAGACCCAGTACTTC
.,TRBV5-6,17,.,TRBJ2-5,CASSLYVRAGNQETQYF,TGTGCCAGCAGCTTGTATGTCCGGGCAGGGAACCAAGAGACCCAGTACTTC
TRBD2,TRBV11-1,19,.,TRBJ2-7,CASSLKKGLAGGPFDEQYF,TGTGCCAGCAGCTTAAAAAAGGGACTAGCGGGAGGGCCGTTCGACGAGCAGTACTTC
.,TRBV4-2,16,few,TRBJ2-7,CASSQGTPGRVYEQYF,TGTGCCAGCAGCCAAGGGACACCGGGTAGGGTCTACGAGCAGTACTTC
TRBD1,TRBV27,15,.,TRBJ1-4,CASRPRGLSNEKLFF,TGTGCCAGCAGGCCGAGGGGGCTCTCTAATGAAAAACTGTTTTTT
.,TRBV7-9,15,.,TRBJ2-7,CASSLGVGQIYEQYF,TGTGCCAGCAGCTTAGGGGTAGGACAGATCTACGAGCAGTACTTC
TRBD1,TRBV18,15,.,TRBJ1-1,CASSPRQGPNTEAFF,TGTGCCAGCTCACCACGACAGGGCCCTAACACTGAAGCTTTCTTT
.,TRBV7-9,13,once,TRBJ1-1,CASRFGGNTEAFF,TGTGCCAGCAGGTTCGGGGGGAACACTGAAGCTTTCTTT
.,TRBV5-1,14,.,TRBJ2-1,CASSILGENNEQFF,TGCGCCAGCTCAATTCTGGGAGAAAACAATGAGCAGTTCTTC
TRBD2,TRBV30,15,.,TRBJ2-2,CAWSVGGRVTGELFF,TGTGCCTGGAGTGTAGGCGGGAGGGTCACCGGGGAGCTGTTTTTT
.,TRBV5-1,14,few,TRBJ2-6,CASSTGTSANVLTF,TGCGCCAGCAGCACCGGGACATCTGCCAACGTCCTGACTTTC
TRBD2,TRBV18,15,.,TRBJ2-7,CASSPTSGDFYEQYF,TGTGCCAGCTCGCCGACTAGCGGGGACTTCTACGAGCAGTACTTC
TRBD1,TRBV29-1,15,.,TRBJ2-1,CSVLKGTVKTNEQFF,TGCAGCGTCCTAAAAGGGACAGTCAAAACCAATGAGCAGTTCTTC
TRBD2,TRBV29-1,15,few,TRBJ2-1,CSVVLAGGSYNEQFF,TGCAGCGTTGTTTTAGCGGGAGGGTCCTACAATGAGCAGTTCTTC
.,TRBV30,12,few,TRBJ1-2,CAWSMSGYGYTF,TGTGCCTGGAGTATGTCAGGGTATGGCTACACCTTC
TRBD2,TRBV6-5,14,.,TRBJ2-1,CASSEMGGRASQFF,TGTGCCAGCAGTGAAATGGGCGGGAGGGCCTCTCAGTTCTTC
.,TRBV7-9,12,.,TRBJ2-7,CASSLRRDEQYF,TGTGCCAGCAGCTTGCGGCGGGACGAGCAGTACTTC
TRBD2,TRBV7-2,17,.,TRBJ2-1,CASSLVSSGSSYNEQFF,TGTGCCAGCAGCTTAGTATCTAGCGGGAGTTCCTACAATGAGCAGTTCTTC
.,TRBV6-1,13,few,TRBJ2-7,CASSSEGYYEQYF,TGTGCCAGCAGCTCCGAGGGATACTACGAGCAGTACTTC
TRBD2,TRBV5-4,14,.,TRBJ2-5,CASSLGLAGETQYF,TGTGCCAGCAGCTTGGGACTAGCAGGGGAGACCCAGTACTTC
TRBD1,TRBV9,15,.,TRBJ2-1,CASSVSGQGVNEQFF,TGTGCCAGCAGCGTATCGGGACAGGGGGTCAATGAGCAGTTCTTC
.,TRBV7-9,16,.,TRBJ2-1,CASSGSIASSYNEQFF,TGTGCCAGCAGCGGATCCATAGCGAGCTCCTACAATGAGCAGTTCTTC
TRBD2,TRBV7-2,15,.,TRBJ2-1,CASSLGLAVYNEQFF,TGTGCCAGCAGCTTGGGACTAGCGGTGTACAATGAGCAGTTCTTC
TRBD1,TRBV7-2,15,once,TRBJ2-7,CASSRSPGTAYEQYF,TGTGCCAGCAGTCGCAGCCCCGGGACAGCCTACGAGCAGTACTTC
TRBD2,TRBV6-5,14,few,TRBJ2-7,CASSSSTSGYEQYF,TGTGCCAGCAGTTCCTCGACTAGCGGGTACGAGCAGTACTTC
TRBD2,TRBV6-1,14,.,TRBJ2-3,CASTIAGIADTQYF,TGTGCCAGCACCATAGCGGGAATCGCAGATACGCAGTATTTT
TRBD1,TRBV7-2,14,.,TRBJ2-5,CASSRDRVQETQYF,TGTGCCAGCAGCCGAGACAGGGTGCAAGAGACCCAGTACTTC
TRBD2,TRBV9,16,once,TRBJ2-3,CASSARLAGGSDTQYF,TGTGCCAGCAGCGCGAGACTAGCGGGAGGATCAGATACGCAGTATTTT
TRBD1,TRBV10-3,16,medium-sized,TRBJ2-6,CAISRGTGSGANVLTF,TGTGCCATCAGCAGAGGGACAGGGTCTGGGGCCAACGTCCTGACTTTC
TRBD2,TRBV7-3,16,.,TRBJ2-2,CASSPQAGASAGELFF,TGTGCCAGCAGTCCCCAGGCGGGAGCTAGCGCCGGGGAGCTGTTTTTT
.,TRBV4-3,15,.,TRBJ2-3,CASSQVAGGTDTQYF,TGCGCCAGCAGCCAGGTCGCGGGCGGCACAGATACGCAGTATTTT
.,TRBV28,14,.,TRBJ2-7,CASSHRVVPYEQYF,TGTGCCAGCAGTCACCGGGTCGTTCCGTACGAGCAGTACTTC
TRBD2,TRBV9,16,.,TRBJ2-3,CASSVGGRASTDTQYF,TGTGCCAGCAGCGTAGGAGGGAGGGCCAGTACAGATACGCAGTATTTT
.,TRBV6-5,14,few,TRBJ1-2,CASRTEEGGGGYTF,TGTGCCAGCAGGACAGAAGAAGGGGGTGGTGGCTACACCTTC
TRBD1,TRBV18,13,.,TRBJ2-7,CASSLDRVYEQYF,TGTGCCAGCTCACTTGACAGGGTGTACGAGCAGTACTTC